This TCR beta chain stems from a study of blood T cell repertoires in COVID-19. Study in general: Acute-phase and convalescent COVID-19 samples originated in the United States, Italy and Spain.

Profiling relied on immunoSEQ multiplex PCR, and the TCRdb table lists in-frame clones only, not all of them. Of 150,000 to 200,000 clones listed, 86% are singletons. Participants had their cohort set by participant-reported clinical history. The CDR3 totals 17 residues. V was clipped by 1 base and J by 3 bases; unmatched bases: 9. CDR1 is SGHTA, CDR2 FQGNSA, per germline. The receptor was isolated from a woman between 25 and 40 years old who had recovered from COVID-19. The J gene is TRBJ2-5, the V gene TRBV7-2, with 9 bases fitting TRBD2. Sequenced input: PBMCs or T cells enriched from blood (not recorded which). The CDR3 sequence is CASSLGAMTSGKETQYF. The CDR3 nucleotides are TGTGCCAGCAGCTTAGGGGCTATGACTAGCGGCAAAGAGACCCAGTACTTC. Looking up the rest from reference TRBV7-2 and TRBJ2-5 gives the full variable domain: GAGVSQSPSNKVTEKGKDVELRCDPISGHTALYWYRQSLGQGLEFLIYFQGNSAPDKSGLPSDRFSAERTGGSVSTLTIQRTQQEDSAVYLCASSLGAMTSGKETQYFGPGTRLLVL.